The clone carrying this T cell receptor (beta chain) was detected a few times. Its specificity is not known. These data are taken from a study of CD4 T cells in relation to SARS-CoV-2 and coronaviruses. About the study: ViraFEST: roughly ten-day antigen culture of PBMCs, then TCR beta CDR3 sequencing. The restricting HLA molecule for shared crossreactive spike epitopes was mapped. Study observations and caveats: Monoreactive clones expanded significantly more to SARS-CoV-2 than crossreactive clones did.

Sequencing was performed with immunoSEQ multiplex PCR; in TCRdb, only in-frame clones are kept and a portion is missing. The profile covers more than 15,000 clones, with about 78% appearing a single time and approximately 20% taken by the ten largest. In germline, CDR1 is MGHRA, CDR2 YSYEKL. V lost 1 base and J lost 8, with 11 bases in between. This CDR3 has 13 residues. CD4+ T cells from unexposed donors were obtained before the COVID-19 pandemic (2011-2018). After about 10 days of culture, CD4+ T cells were isolated. The TCR originated in a human donor in good health. The genes are TRBV4-1 and TRBJ1-2; D is unresolved. Sequenced: CD4+ T cells from PBMCs, cultured in vitro. CDR3 protein: CASSQAGIGGYTF. CDR3 nucleotides: TGCGCCAGCAGCCAAGCCGGAATAGGGGGCTACACCTTC.